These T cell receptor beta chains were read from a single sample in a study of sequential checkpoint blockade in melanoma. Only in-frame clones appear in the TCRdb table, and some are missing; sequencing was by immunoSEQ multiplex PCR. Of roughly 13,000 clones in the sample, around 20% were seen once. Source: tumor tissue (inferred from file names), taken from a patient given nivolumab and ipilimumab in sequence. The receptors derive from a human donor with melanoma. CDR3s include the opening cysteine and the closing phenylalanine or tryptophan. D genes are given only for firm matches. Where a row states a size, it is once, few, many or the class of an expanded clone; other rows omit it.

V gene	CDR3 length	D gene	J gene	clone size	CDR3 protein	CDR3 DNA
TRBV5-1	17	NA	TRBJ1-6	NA	CASSLEAGSDYNSPLHF	TGCGCCAGCAGCTTGGAGGCAGGGTCGGACTATAATTCACCCCTCCACTTT
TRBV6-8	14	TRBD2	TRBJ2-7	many	CASSRTSGTYEQYF	TGTGCCAGCAGTCGGACTAGCGGGACCTACGAGCAGTACTTC
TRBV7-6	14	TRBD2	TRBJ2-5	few	CASSSSGPRETQYF	TGTGCCAGCAGCTCTAGCGGTCCTAGGGAGACCCAGTACTTC
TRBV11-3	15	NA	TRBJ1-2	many	CASRGLPTHNYGYTF	TGTGCCAGCAGAGGACTACCCACTCATAACTATGGCTACACCTTC
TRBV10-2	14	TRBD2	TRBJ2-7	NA	CASSQTSGGYEQYF	TGCGCCAGCAGTCAGACTAGCGGGGGCTACGAGCAGTACTTC
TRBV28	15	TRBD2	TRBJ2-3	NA	CASSLAGGRSDTQYF	TGTGCCAGCAGTTTAGCGGGGGGGAGGTCAGATACGCAGTATTTT
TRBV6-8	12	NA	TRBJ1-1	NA	CASSSPGTEAFF	TGTGCCAGCAGTTCCCCCGGCACTGAAGCTTTCTTT
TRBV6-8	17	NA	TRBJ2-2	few	CASSLLEGVENTGELFF	TGTGCCAGCAGTTTACTGGAGGGAGTCGAAAACACCGGGGAGCTGTTTTTT
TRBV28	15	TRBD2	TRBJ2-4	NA	CASSDSGVGKNIQYF	TGTGCCAGCAGCGATAGCGGGGTTGGCAAAAACATTCAGTACTTC
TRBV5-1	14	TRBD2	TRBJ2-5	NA	CASSLTSGQETQYF	TGCGCCAGCAGCTTGACTAGCGGCCAAGAGACCCAGTACTTC
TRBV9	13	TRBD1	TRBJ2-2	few	CASSLGQAGELFF	TGTGCCAGCAGCTTAGGACAGGCCGGGGAGCTGTTTTTT
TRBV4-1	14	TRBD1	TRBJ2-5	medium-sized	CASSRQGEQETQYF	TGCGCCAGCAGCCGACAGGGGGAGCAAGAGACCCAGTACTTC
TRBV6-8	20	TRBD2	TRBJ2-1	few	CASSLILGGLAGKSYNEQFF	TGTGCCAGCAGTTTAATCCTAGGGGGACTAGCGGGAAAATCATACAATGAGCAGTTCTTC
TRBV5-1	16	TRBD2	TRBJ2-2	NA	CASSLGEGQFTGELFF	TGCGCCAGCAGCTTGGGGGAGGGGCAATTCACCGGGGAGCTGTTTTTT
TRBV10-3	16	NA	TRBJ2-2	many	CAISESRGIDAGELFF	TGTGCCATCAGTGAGTCTAGGGGGATTGACGCCGGGGAGCTGTTTTTT
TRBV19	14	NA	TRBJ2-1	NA	CASSYGSGYNEQFF	TGTGCCAGTAGTTACGGGAGTGGATACAATGAGCAGTTCTTC
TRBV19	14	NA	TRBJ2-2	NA	CASSIKGSTGELFF	TGTGCCAGTAGTATAAAGGGTTCCACCGGGGAGCTGTTTTTT
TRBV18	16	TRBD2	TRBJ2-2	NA	CASSPGLAANTGELFF	TGTGCCAGCTCACCCGGACTAGCAGCTAACACCGGGGAGCTGTTTTTT
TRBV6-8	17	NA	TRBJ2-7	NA	CASSDPHSLAVSYEQYF	TGTGCCAGCAGTGACCCTCATTCGCTAGCTGTATCCTACGAGCAGTACTTC
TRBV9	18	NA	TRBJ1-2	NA	CASSVGQGPRLGNYGYTF	TGTGCCAGCAGCGTAGGTCAGGGGCCGCGGTTAGGTAACTATGGCTACACCTTC
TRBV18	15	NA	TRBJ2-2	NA	CASSQSGAGTGELFF	TGTGCCAGCTCACAGTCAGGGGCCGGGACCGGGGAGCTGTTTTTT
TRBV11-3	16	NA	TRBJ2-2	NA	CASSLLAVANTGELFF	TGTGCCAGCAGCTTGTTAGCGGTCGCGAACACCGGGGAGCTGTTTTTT
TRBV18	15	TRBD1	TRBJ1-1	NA	CASSPTGDSGTEAFF	TGTGCCAGCTCACCCACTGGGGACAGTGGCACTGAAGCTTTCTTT
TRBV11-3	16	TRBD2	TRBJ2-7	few	CASSSPVGLAAYEQYF	TGTGCCAGCAGCTCCCCGGTAGGGCTAGCGGCCTACGAGCAGTACTTC
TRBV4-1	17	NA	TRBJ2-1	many	CASSQAWLESSYNEQFF	TGCGCCAGCAGCCAAGCTTGGCTAGAAAGCTCCTACAATGAGCAGTTCTTC
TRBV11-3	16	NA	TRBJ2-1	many	CASSLNPGNTYNEQFF	TGTGCCAGCAGCTTAAACCCAGGGAACACCTACAATGAGCAGTTCTTC
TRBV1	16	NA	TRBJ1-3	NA	CASSQDGQFSGNTIYF	TGCGCCAGCAGCCAAGACGGCCAGTTCTCTGGAAACACCATATATTTT
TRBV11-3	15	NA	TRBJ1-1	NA	CASRGGHLVDTEAFF	TGTGCCAGCAGGGGGGGACACCTAGTAGACACTGAAGCTTTCTTT
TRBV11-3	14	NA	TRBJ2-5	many	CASSSRTSGGTQYF	TGTGCCAGCAGCTCAAGGACGTCTGGTGGGACCCAGTACTTC
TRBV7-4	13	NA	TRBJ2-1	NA	CASSLGSYNEQFF	TGTGCCAGCAGCTTAGGGTCTTACAATGAGCAGTTCTTC
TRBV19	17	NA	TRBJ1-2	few	CASSIGAIFEVGYGYTF	TGTGCCAGTAGTATCGGCGCGATCTTTGAGGTTGGCTATGGCTACACCTTC
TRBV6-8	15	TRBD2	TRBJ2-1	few	CASSRGTSYDNEQFF	TGTGCCAGCAGTCGCGGGACTAGCTACGACAATGAGCAGTTCTTC
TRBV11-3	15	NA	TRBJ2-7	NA	CASSSGAGSRSEQYF	TGTGCCAGCAGCTCGGGAGCCGGAAGTCGAAGCGAGCAGTACTTC
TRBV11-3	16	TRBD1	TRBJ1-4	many	CASSSDTGTVNEKLFF	TGTGCCAGCAGCTCTGACACCGGGACAGTTAATGAAAAACTGTTTTTT
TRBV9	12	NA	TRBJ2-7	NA	CASSGQAYEQYF	TGTGCCAGCAGCGGACAGGCCTACGAGCAGTACTTC
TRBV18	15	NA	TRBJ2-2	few	CASSLNSANTGELFF	TGTGCCAGCTCACTTAACTCCGCGAACACCGGGGAGCTGTTTTTT
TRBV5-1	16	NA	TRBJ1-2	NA	CASSLGNTGYNYGYTF	TGCGCCAGCAGCTTGGGGAATACAGGTTACAACTATGGCTACACCTTC
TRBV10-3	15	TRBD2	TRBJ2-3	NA	CAISESPTGGDTQYF	TGTGCCATCAGTGAGTCGCCAACGGGGGGGGATACGCAGTATTTT
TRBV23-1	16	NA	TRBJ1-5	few	CASSQVAGFSNQPQHF	TGCGCCAGCAGCCAAGTGGCGGGGTTTAGCAATCAGCCCCAGCATTTT
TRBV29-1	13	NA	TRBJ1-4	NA	CSVGERRSEKLFF	TGCAGCGTTGGGGAAAGGAGATCGGAAAAACTGTTTTTT
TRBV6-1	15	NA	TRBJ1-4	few	CASSEVRDVNEKLFF	TGTGCCAGCAGTGAAGTCAGGGACGTTAATGAAAAACTGTTTTTT
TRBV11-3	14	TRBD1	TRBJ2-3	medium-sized	CASSFGQGQDTQYF	TGTGCCAGCAGCTTTGGACAGGGGCAAGATACGCAGTATTTT
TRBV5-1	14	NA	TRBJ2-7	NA	CASSFEGISYEQYF	TGCGCCAGCAGCTTTGAGGGGATATCCTACGAGCAGTACTTC
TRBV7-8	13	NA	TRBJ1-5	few	CASSPDSNQPQHF	TGTGCCAGCAGCCCTGATAGCAATCAGCCCCAGCATTTT
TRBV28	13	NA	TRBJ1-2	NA	CASAEDSGSGYTF	TGTGCCAGCGCGGAGGACAGCGGCAGCGGCTACACCTTC
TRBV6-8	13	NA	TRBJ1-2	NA	CASSLRRAMGYTF	TGTGCCAGCAGCCTCAGGAGAGCTATGGGCTACACCTTC
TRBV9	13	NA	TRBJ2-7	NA	CASSGGAAYEQYF	TGTGCCAGCAGTGGCGGGGCAGCCTACGAGCAGTACTTC
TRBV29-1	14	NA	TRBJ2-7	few	CSVEDTHQGHEQYF	TGCAGCGTTGAAGACACCCATCAAGGGCACGAGCAGTACTTC
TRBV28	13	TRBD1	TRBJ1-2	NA	CASSFGDRDGYTF	TGTGCCAGCAGTTTCGGGGACAGGGATGGCTACACCTTC
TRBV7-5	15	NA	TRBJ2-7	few	CASLEVAGGSYEQYF	NA
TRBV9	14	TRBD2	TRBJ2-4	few	CASSSTSGWDIQYF	TGTGCCAGCAGCTCGACTAGCGGGTGGGACATTCAGTACTTC
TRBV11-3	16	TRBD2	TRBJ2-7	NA	CASSFTSGGGRYEQYF	TGTGCCAGCAGCTTCACTAGCGGGGGGGGACGGTACGAGCAGTACTTC
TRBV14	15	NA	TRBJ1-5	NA	CASSQTGTVNQPQHF	TGTGCCAGCAGCCAAACCGGGACGGTCAATCAGCCCCAGCATTTT
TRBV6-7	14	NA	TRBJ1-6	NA	CASREARGSSPLHF	TGTGCCAGCCGGGAGGCCAGGGGCAGTTCACCCCTCCACTTT
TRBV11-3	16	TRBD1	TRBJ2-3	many	CASSYQPGQGADTQYF	TGTGCCAGCAGCTACCAACCGGGACAGGGGGCTGATACGCAGTATTTT
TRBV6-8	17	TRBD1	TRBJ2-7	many	CASSARDRGKSSYEQYF	TGTGCCAGCAGTGCCCGGGACAGGGGCAAAAGCTCCTACGAGCAGTACTTC
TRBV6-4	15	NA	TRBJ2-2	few	CASSRPPSNTGELFF	TGTGCCAGCAGTCGACCACCATCGAACACCGGGGAGCTGTTTTTT
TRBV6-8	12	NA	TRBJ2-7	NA	CASSQAPPEQYF	TGTGCCAGCAGCCAGGCCCCACCCGAGCAGTACTTC